This T cell receptor beta chain was identified during a study of cytotoxic CD8 clonotypes in ibrutinib-treated CLL (dated by TCRdb to the early 2020s). With respect to the entire study: The cohort included about 15 treatment-naive and ten to twelve relapsed/refractory patients; 17 were IGHV unmutated. Cryopreserved peripheral blood mononuclear cells were collected before treatment, at response, and at either disease progression or sustained remission. Samples averaged around 280,000 productive templates and some 96,000 productive rearrangements. Response samples were obtained after a median of around 11 months of treatment, with a range of roughly 6 to 40 months. Partial responses were observed in some 24 patients and complete responses in 2; after a median follow-up of 68 months, remission was maintained in about 15 patients and progression was observed in some twelve. Longitudinal samples were available for about 30% of the roughly 86 trial participants.

Relative to germline, V is 4 bases shorter and J is 0 bases shorter, with 10 bases between their ends. The CDR3 runs 14 residues from the cysteine to the phenylalanine. Here the CDR3 DNA is all that survives: 42 bases in frame from base 1. Taken from the germline V gene, the CDR1 and CDR2 loops are SGHRS and YFSETQ. On a MiSeq, deep resolution sequencing aimed for a depth between 1 in 1 million and 1 in 200,000 T cells, with each clonotype covered around 10x on average. TCR beta libraries were generated with the immunoSEQ hsTCRB Kit. The authors' analysis ran thus. The data were analyzed with ImmunoSEQ Analyzer and ImmunoSEQ Data Assistant, and V, D and J gene assignments followed IMGT definitions. Clonality, with values ranging from 0 to 1, was calculated as one minus the normalized Shannon entropy of productive rearrangement frequencies. Only overrepresented clonotypes making up at least 0.05% of each patient's repertoire were included in the public clonotype analysis. Roughly 12 age-matched healthy donor repertoires from immuneACCESS were used as controls for clonality. Drawn from immuneACCESS, this table holds only the in-frame rearrangements with V and J called that TCRdb kept. Clones are partly lost; checked studies trace under half to an unresolved V gene and leave the rest unexplained. V, J and clone size were drawn from that table, and D and trimming were deduced from the DNA. This sample gives around 91,000 clones in total; just over 85% of them show up just once. Under 7% of the sample comes from the top ten.

Roughly 2.2 micrograms of genomic DNA were extracted from cryopreserved PBMCs for TCR beta library preparation. Longitudinal blood samples from CLL patients receiving ibrutinib monotherapy were subjected to high-throughput TCR beta sequencing. The patients took part in an open-label, single-center phase 2 trial of ibrutinib monotherapy. Comments on this clone: Its antigen has not been determined. No clone much larger than this one lies a single base away; base qualities are absent.

What the authors observed across the whole study: Public clonotypes were rare and either shrank or stayed stable during treatment, and the rise in clonality at ibrutinib response reflected expansion of private clonotypes. Baseline clonality exceeded that of age-matched healthy donors and correlated strongly with circulating CD8+ T-cell counts. Clonality rose at ibrutinib response, remained stable during sustained remission, and dropped back toward baseline at progression. Sustained-remission and progressing patients did not have matched sampling times, and lymph node repertoires were not examined.

The sample consisted of PBMCs, taken before ibrutinib treatment. This clonotype originated in a human donor with chronic lymphocytic leukemia. The chain is encoded by TRBV5-1 joined to TRBJ2-5, and possibly TRBD1, on 6 matching bases. The nucleotide sequence is given as TGCGCCAGCAGCCCCGAGGGGGACCAAGAGACCCAGTACTTC. It is translated as CASSPEGDQETQYF. When the CDR3 is completed using the reference TRBV5-1 and TRBJ2-5 genes on either side, the full variable domain is KAGVTQTPRYLIKTRGQQVTLSCSPISGHRSVSWYQQTPGQGLQFLFEYFSETQRNKGNFPGRFSGRQFSNSRSEMNVSTLELGDSALYLCASSPEGDQETQYFGPGTRLLVL.